A single TCR beta chain is shown here with its context. Its matching antigen is unknown. This specimen belongs to a study of T-cell memory formation after mild COVID-19. The CDR3 has 15 amino acids. The germline gives CDR1 SGHTA, CDR2 FQGNSA. V was clipped by 5 bases and J by 3 bases, with 17 bases between them. Whole-study results and caveats: Mostly located in CM and EM were contracting CD4+ clones, with contracting CD8+ clones located in EMRA.

MiXCR was run by TCRdb on the 5' RACE reads, yielding one entry per CDR3 protein. The profile shows hundreds of thousands of distinct CDR3 sequences, 20% to 25% of them singletons. This clonotype was sampled from a man aged 18 to 35 who had mild COVID-19 (a few samples of this study predate the infection). Cell type and time point are not known. The chain carries TRBV7-2 and TRBJ2-7, with D possibly matching TRBD1 (6 bases). Specimen: PBMCs or a T cell subset sorted from them (not recorded which). As DNA, the CDR3 is TGTGCCAGCAGCCCCGCCGGGACACGAGACTACGAGCAGTACTTC. It encodes CASSPAGTRDYEQYF.